These 8 T cell receptor beta chains were all obtained from the same sample, sequenced in a study of response to subunit inactivated influenza vaccine. MiXCR, run by TCRdb on the RT-PCR reads, gives a single entry per CDR3 protein. The sample has about 530,000 distinct CDR3 sequences; 13% are singletons. The sample consisted of PBMCs from blood, taken around seven weeks after vaccination. These receptors were obtained from a man in his fifties or sixties who received an inactivated influenza vaccine.

This clonotype has a count of ten or more. The rearrangement joins TRBV24-1 to TRBJ2-3; perhaps TRBD2 as D (6 bases). V was cut by 5 bases and J by 2 bases, with 16 bases left in between. CDR1 is KGHDR, CDR2 SFDVKD, per germline. This CDR3 comprises 16 residues. The CDR3 DNA is TGTGCCACCAGTGGTGGAAGGACGGGAGCCACAGATACGCAGTATTTT. Translating it yields CATSGGRTGATDTQYF.

The chain uses TRBV7-2 and TRBJ2-5, with D unresolved. The CDR3 extends over 15 amino acids. Trimming removed 1 base from V and 2 bases from J, with 11 bases in between. Germline loops: CDR1 SGHTA, CDR2 FQGNSA. The CDR3: CASSLGGRTQETQYF. The CDR3 coding sequence is TGTGCCAGCAGCTTAGGTGGCAGAACACAAGAGACCCAGTACTTC.

This clonotype occurred many times. The V and J genes are TRBV29-1 and TRBJ2-3; 12 bases match TRBD2. V lost 7 bases to trimming and J lost 2 bases; unmatched junction nucleotides: 7. Germline CDR1 SQVTM, CDR2 ANQGSEA. CDR3 length equals 15 residues. DNA for the CDR3: TGCAGCGGTGTAGGGACTAGCGGGTTCACAGATACGCAGTATTTT. The encoded protein is CSGVGTSGFTDTQYF.

The rearrangement joins TRBV9 to TRBJ2-3; tentatively, D is TRBD1 or TRBD2 (5 bases each). The germline V and J ends were trimmed by 2 bases and 0 bases, with 13 bases remaining between them. This CDR3 is 16 amino acids long. The germline gives CDR1 SGDLS, CDR2 YYNGEE. CDR3 sequence (DNA): TGTGCCAGCAGCGTCACAGCGTGGGGGAGCACAGATACGCAGTATTTT. Protein: CASSVTAWGSTDTQYF.

The chain is built from TRBV12-3 or TRBV12-4 and TRBJ1-2; 7 nucleotides align to TRBD1. There are 14 residues in the CDR3. V lost 5 bases, J lost 6 bases, and 9 bases stayed unmatched. The CDR3 DNA is TGTGCCAGCAGTCCTGGGACAGACGTAGATGGCTACACCTTC. Translated, it gives CASSPGTDVDGYTF.

This clonotype has just a few counts. The genes are TRBV29-1 and TRBJ2-3; TRBD1 aligns across 8 bases. CDR1 and CDR2 from the germline V gene are SQVTM and ANQGSEA. This CDR3 region has 14 residues. The V gene end was trimmed by 6 bases and the J gene end by 4 bases; junction bases not matched to a gene: 9. The chain's CDR3 is CSVDGQGRPDTQYF. The CDR3 nucleotides read TGCAGCGTAGACGGACAGGGAAGACCAGATACGCAGTATTTT.

This clonotype was observed a few times. The chain joins TRBV28 to TRBJ2-5; D is possibly TRBD1 (6 bases). The CDR3 is 16 amino acids. From germline, CDR1 is MDHEN and CDR2 SYDVKM. V was cut by 5 bases and J by 4 bases, with 20 bases left in between. CDR3 amino acids: CASSNPKTGGSETQYF. In DNA, the CDR3 is TGTGCCAGCAGTAACCCCAAGACAGGAGGATCAGAGACCCAGTACTTC.

The gene calls are TRBV7-3 and TRBJ2-3, with 9 bases aligning to TRBD1. CDR1 and CDR2 from the germline V gene are SGHTA and FQGTGA. The junction had 5 bases not matched to a gene; V was cut back by 5 bases and J by 5 bases. This CDR3 region has 14 residues. CDR3: CASSITGGRDTQYF. In DNA, the CDR3 is TGTGCCAGCAGCATCACAGGGGGCAGAGATACGCAGTATTTT.